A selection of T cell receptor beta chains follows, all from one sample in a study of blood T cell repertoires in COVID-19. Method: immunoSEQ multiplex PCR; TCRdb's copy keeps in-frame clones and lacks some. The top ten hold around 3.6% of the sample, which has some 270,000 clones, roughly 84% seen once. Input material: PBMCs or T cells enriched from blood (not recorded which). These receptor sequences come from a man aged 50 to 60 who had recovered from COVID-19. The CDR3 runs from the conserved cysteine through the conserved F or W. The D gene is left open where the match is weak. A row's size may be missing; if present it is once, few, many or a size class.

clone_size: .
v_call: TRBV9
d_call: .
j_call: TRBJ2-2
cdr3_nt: TGTGCCAGCAGCGTAGCCAGCGGAGCTGGGGAGCTGTTTTTT
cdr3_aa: CASSVASGAGELFF

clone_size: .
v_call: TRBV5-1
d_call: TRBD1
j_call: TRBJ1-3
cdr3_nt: TGCGCCAGCAGCTTGGACGGGGACAGGGTGAACACCATATATTTT
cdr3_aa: CASSLDGDRVNTIYF

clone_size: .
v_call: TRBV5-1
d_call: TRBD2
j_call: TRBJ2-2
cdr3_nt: TGCGCCAGCAGCTCCCAGCCGAGCGGGGGTGGCGGGGAGCTGTTTTTT
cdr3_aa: CASSSQPSGGGGELFF

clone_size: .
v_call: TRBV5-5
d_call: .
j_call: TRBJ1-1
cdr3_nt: TGTGCCAGCAGCTTTGGCCGGACGGGAGAAGCTTTCTTT
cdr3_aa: CASSFGRTGEAFF

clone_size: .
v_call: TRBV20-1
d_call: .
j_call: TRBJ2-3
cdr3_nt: TGCAGTGCTAGTTTGGGCAGGGGTGGCACAGATACGCAGTATTTT
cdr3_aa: CSASLGRGGTDTQYF

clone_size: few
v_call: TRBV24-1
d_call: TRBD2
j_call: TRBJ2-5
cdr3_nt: TGTGCCACCAGTGATTCAAGACTAGCGGGGATCCAAGAGACCCAGTACTTC
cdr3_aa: CATSDSRLAGIQETQYF

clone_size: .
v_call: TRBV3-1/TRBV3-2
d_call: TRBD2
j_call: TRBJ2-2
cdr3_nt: TGTGCCAGCAGCCAAGAGGTAGCGGGGGGAATCACCGGGGAGCTGTTTTTT
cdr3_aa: CASSQEVAGGITGELFF

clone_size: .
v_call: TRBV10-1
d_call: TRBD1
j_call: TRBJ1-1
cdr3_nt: TGCGCCAGCAGTGATTCAGGGGGCACTGAAGCTTTCTTT
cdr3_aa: CASSDSGGTEAFF

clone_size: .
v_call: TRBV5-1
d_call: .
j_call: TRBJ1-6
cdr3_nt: TGCGCCAGCAGCTTGGACAGGGCCACCTATAATTCACCCCTCCACTTT
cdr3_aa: CASSLDRATYNSPLHF

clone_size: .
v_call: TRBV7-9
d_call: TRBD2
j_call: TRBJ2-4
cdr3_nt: TGTGCCAGCAGCCGAGGGACTAGTGGGGTCCAAAACATTCAGTACTTC
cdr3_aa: CASSRGTSGVQNIQYF

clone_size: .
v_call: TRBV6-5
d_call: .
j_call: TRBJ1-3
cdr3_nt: TGTGCCAGCAGGAGAGACGGGATCTCTGGAAACACCATATATTTT
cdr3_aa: CASRRDGISGNTIYF

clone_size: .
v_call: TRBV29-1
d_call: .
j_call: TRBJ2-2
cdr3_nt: TGCAGCGCCCCGGGACACCCGCTCCGACCGAACACCGGGGAGCTGTTTTTT
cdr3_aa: CSAPGHPLRPNTGELFF

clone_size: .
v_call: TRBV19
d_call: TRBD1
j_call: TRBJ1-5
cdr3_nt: TGTGCCAGTAGTTACACAGGGGGCGGTAATCAGCCCCAGCATTTT
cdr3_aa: CASSYTGGGNQPQHF

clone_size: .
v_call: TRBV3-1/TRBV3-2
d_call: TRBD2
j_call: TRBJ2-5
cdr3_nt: TGTGCCAGCAGCCTCTTAGCGGGGGCCTTAGGGGAGACCCAGTACTTC
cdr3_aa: CASSLLAGALGETQYF

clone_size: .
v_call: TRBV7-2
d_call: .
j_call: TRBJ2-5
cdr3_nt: TGTGCCAGCAGCTTAGGGACTCAAGAGACCCAGTACTTC
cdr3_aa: CASSLGTQETQYF

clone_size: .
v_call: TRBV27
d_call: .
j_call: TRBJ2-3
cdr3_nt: TGTGCCACGTGGCGGGGTAGCACAGATACGCAGTATTTT
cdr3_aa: CATWRGSTDTQYF

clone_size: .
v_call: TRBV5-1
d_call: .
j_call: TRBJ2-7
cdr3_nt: TGCGCCAGCAGCCCCGGCGGGGCTAGCTGGTCCTACGAGCAGTACTTC
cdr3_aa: CASSPGGASWSYEQYF

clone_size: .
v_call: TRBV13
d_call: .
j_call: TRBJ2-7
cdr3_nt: TGTGCCAGCAGTAAAAATCGGTACGAGCAGTACTTC
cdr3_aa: CASSKNRYEQYF

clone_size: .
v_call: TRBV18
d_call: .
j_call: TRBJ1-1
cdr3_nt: TGTGCCAGCTCTCTACGTGAGGGCATGAACACTGAAGCTTTCTTT
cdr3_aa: CASSLREGMNTEAFF

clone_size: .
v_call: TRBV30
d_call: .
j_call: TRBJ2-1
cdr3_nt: TGTGCCTGTAATAGGGGTGGGTCCTACAATGAGCAGTTCTTC
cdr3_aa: CACNRGGSYNEQFF

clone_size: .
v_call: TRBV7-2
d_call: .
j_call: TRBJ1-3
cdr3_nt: TGTGCCAGCAGCTTAGAGGCCGGGGGTTCCCGGGGCACCATATATTTT
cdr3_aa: CASSLEAGGSRGTIYF

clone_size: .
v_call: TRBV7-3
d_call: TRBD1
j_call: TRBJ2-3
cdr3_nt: TGTGCCAGCAGCCTAGTACAGGGGAGAACCGATACGCAGTATTTT
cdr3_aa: CASSLVQGRTDTQYF

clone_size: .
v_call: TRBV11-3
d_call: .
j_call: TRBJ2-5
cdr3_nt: TGTGCCAGCAGCCCCAGCAGGAAGGGCAGGGGAGAGACCCAGTACTTC
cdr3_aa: CASSPSRKGRGETQYF

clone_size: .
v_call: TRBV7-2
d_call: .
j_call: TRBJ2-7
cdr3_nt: TGTGCCAGCAGCTTAGGGGGCGGCTACGAGCAGTACTTC
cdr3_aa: CASSLGGGYEQYF

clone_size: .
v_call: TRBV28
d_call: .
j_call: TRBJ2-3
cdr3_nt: TGTGCCACACTAATCACTTGGGGACAAGGTATAATGGATACGCAGTATTTT
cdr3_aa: CATLITWGQGIMDTQYF

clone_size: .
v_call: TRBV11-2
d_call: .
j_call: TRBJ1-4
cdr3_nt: TGTGCCAGCAGCGGAACGCCCTCCGGGGTGACTAATGAAAAACTGTTTTTT
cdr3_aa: CASSGTPSGVTNEKLFF

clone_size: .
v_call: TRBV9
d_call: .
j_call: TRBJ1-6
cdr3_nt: TGTGCCAGCAGCGTAACGCCCACAGATTCACCCCTCCACTTT
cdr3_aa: CASSVTPTDSPLHF

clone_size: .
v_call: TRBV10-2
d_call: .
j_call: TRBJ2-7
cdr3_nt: TGCGCTACTGAGGGCAACGAGCAGTACTTC
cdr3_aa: CATEGNEQYF

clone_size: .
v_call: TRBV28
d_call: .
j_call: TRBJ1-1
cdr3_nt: TGTGCCAGCAGTTTGGGAGGATGGGGCCGGGACACTGAAGCTTTCTTT
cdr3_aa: CASSLGGWGRDTEAFF

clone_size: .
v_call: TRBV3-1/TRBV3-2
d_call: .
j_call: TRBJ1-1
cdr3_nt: TGTGCCAGCGGGCCTTTGGACACTGAAGCTTTCTTT
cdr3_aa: CASGPLDTEAFF

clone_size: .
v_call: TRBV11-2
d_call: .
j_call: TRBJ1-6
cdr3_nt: TGTGCCAGCAGCCTTACGAGCTCCTATAATTCACCCCTCCACTTT
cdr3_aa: CASSLTSSYNSPLHF

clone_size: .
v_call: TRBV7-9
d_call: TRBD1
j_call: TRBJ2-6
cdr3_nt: TGTGCCAGCAGCCCCCTCGGACAGGGGGCGGGAGGGGCCAACGTCCTGACTTTC
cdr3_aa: CASSPLGQGAGGANVLTF

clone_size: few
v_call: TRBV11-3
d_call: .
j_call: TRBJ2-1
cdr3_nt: TGTGCCAGCAGCCTCCTTCGGGGATTCTCCTACAATGAGCAGTTCTTC
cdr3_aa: CASSLLRGFSYNEQFF

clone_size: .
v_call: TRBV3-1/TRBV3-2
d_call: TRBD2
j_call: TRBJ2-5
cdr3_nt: TGTGCCAGCAGCCAAGAATTCGGACTAGCGGGGGGATTCTGGGAGACCCAGTACTTC
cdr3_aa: CASSQEFGLAGGFWETQYF

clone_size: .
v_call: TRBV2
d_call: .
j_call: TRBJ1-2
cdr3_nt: TGTGCCAGCATGGAGGGCTATGGCTACACCTTC
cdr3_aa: CASMEGYGYTF

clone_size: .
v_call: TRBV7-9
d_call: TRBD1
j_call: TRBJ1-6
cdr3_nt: TGTGCCAGCAGACAAGGGGGCGTGGGTTCACCCCTCCACTTT
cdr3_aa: CASRQGGVGSPLHF

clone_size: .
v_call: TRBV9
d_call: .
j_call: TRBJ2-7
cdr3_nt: TGTGCCAGCAGCGTTGGACAGTTCTCCTACGAGCAGTACTTC
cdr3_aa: CASSVGQFSYEQYF

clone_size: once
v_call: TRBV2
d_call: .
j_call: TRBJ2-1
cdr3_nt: TGTGCCAGCAGTGTTGAGATTATAATCCAGTTCTTC
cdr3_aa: CASSVEIIIQFF

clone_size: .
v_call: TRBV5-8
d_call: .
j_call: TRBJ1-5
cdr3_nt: TGTGCCAGCAGCTTTAACAATCAGCCCCAGCATTTT
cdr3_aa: CASSFNNQPQHF

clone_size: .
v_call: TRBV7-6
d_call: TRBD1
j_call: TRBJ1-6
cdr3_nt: TGTGCCAGCAGCTCTCGACAGGGTGAAAATTCACCCCTCCACTTT
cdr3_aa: CASSSRQGENSPLHF

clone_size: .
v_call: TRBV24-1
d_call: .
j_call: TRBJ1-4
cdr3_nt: TGTGCCACCAGTGATGGTGGCGCGGGTGAAAAACTGTTTTTT
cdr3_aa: CATSDGGAGEKLFF

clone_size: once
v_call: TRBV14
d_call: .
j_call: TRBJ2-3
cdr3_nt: TGTGCCAGCAGCCTCCGAGCAGATACGCAGTATTTT
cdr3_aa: CASSLRADTQYF

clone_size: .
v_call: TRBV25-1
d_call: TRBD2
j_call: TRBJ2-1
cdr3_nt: TGTGCCAGCAGTGAGACTAGCGGGGGCCACTACAATGAGCAGTTCTTC
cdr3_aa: CASSETSGGHYNEQFF

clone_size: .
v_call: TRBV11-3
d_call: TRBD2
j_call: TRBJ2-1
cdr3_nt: TGTGCCAGCAGCCGTAGCGGGAGGTACAATGAGCAGTTCTTC
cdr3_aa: CASSRSGRYNEQFF

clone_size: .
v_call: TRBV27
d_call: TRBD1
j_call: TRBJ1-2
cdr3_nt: TGTGCCAGCAGTCCTCGGGACAGGGGGTCTGGGGGCACCTTC
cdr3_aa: CASSPRDRGSGGTF

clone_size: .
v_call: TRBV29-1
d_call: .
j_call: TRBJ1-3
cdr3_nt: TGCAGCGTTGTTATGGCAGGGTCTGGAAACACCATATATTTT
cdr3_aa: CSVVMAGSGNTIYF

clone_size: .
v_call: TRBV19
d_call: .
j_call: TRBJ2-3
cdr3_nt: TGTGCCAGTAGTCAGAGGCTAGATAGCACAGATACGCAGTATTTT
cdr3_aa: CASSQRLDSTDTQYF

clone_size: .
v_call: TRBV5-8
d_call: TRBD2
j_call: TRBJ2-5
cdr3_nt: TGTGCCAGCACCAGGCGGGGGGCAGAGACCCAGTACTTC
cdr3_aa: CASTRRGAETQYF